This entry describes one TCR beta chain. The antigen is unknown. These data belong to a study of T cell responses to AZD1222 COVID-19 vaccine. Findings and caveats of the study: Mapped onto spike, vaccine-associated CD4 TCRs spanned it and were dominant at 160-218 and 743-854. Rises in breadth and depth of Spike-specific TCRs came after two AZD1222 doses.

Data came from immunoSEQ multiplex PCR; TCRdb stores just in-frame clones and leaves some out. The sample consists of 200,000 to 250,000 clones, roughly 94% of them appearing once. V was pared by 6 bases and J by 6 bases, with 3 bases of the junction left unmatched. The CDR3 covers 14 residues. The germline V gene encodes CDR1 MDHEN and CDR2 SYDVKM. The chain joins TRBV28 to TRBJ2-2; 11 bases are a match to TRBD1. The source of this sequence is an adult who received the MenACWY meningococcal vaccine as a control. The sample here was peripheral blood, taken 28 days after the second dose of the MenACWY control vaccine. The chain's CDR3 is CASRPGQGAGELFF. The DNA of the CDR3 is TGTGCCAGCAGACCGGGACAGGGGGCCGGGGAGCTGTTTTTT. The variable domain in full, with the rest retrieved from reference TRBV28 and TRBJ2-2, is DVKVTQSSRYLVKRTGEKVFLECVQDMDHENMFWYRQDPGLGLRLIYFSYDVKMKEKGDIPEGYSVSREKKERFSLILESASTNQTSMYLCASRPGQGAGELFFGEGSRLTVL.